One sample yielded the 14 T cell receptor beta chains listed below, sequenced in a study of cytomegalovirus exposure and HLA in healthy donors. Use of 60 Vbeta and 13 Jbeta primers characterized the PCR. Method: immunoSEQ multiplex PCR; TCRdb's copy keeps in-frame clones and lacks some. The sample lists over 150,000 clones; about 80% were seen once. The sample comprised PBMCs. The source of these receptors is a woman aged 25 to 39 in good health and CMV-seronegative.

J is TRBJ2-7 and V is TRBV6-6; TRBD1 is a possible D gene (6 bases). The CDR3 is 15 residues long. The germline CDR1 and CDR2 sequences are MNHNY and SVGAGI (reference sequence). V lost 6 bases to trimming and J lost 2 bases, with 17 bases between them. The CDR3 coding sequence is TGTGCCAGCAGAAACCCTAGGACAGAGACCTACGAGCAGTACTTC. Translation: CASRNPRTETYEQYF.

V usage is TRBV10-3 and J usage is TRBJ2-5, with D tentatively TRBD2 (5 bases). Germline CDR1 and CDR2: ENHRY and SYGVKD. The CDR3 extends over 14 amino acids. The ends were cut back, 4 bases at V and 2 bases at J, with 11 bases in the middle. CDR3 in amino acids: CAISVGIDQETQYF. DNA of the CDR3: TGTGCCATCAGTGTCGGGATTGATCAAGAGACCCAGTACTTC.

This sequence joins TRBV4-3 and TRBJ2-1; D is perhaps TRBD1 (6 bases). Trimming removed 4 bases at V and 10 bases at J, with 20 bases between. Per germline, CDR1 LGHNA and CDR2 YSLEER. The CDR3 sequence is 15 residues long. CDR3 sequence (DNA): TGCGCCAGCAGCCCTTACACCCGACAGGTAGACGAGCAGTTCTTC. Translated, it gives CASSPYTRQVDEQFF.

The rearrangement uses TRBV7-8 and TRBJ2-3; the match to TRBD2 covers 10 bases. Germline V lookup: CDR1 SGHVS, CDR2 FQNEAQ. With 2 bases clipped from V and 0 bases from J, the junction kept 5 bases outside the gene matches. This CDR3 contains 17 residues. The CDR3 loop is CASSLRTSGRSTDTQYF. The CDR3 DNA is TGTGCCAGCAGCTTACGGACTAGCGGCCGTAGCACAGATACGCAGTATTTT.

This clone turned up a few times. The chain couples TRBV28 to TRBJ2-7; 9 positions match TRBD2. V lost 7 bases, J lost 0 bases, and 10 bases stayed unmatched. The CDR3 length is 16 residues. Germline CDR1 MDHEN, CDR2 SYDVKM. This CDR3 is CASTLAGTRSSYEQYF. DNA of the CDR3: TGTGCCAGCACTCTAGCGGGGACGAGGAGCTCCTACGAGCAGTACTTC.

This clone was counted a few times. This chain links TRBV4-2 with TRBJ2-5; 10 bases fit TRBD1. TRBJ2-7 explains the end of the DNA better; the J call may be wrong. There are 14 residues in the CDR3. Germline CDR1 LGHNA, CDR2 YNFKEQ. CDR3 sequence: CASSRGQGAYEQYF. CDR3 in DNA: TGTGCCAGCAGCCGTGGACAGGGGGCCTACGAGCAGTACTTC.

The genes are TRBV5-6 and TRBJ1-5; D call uncertain. The CDR3 is 14 amino acids. The germline V gene encodes CDR1 SGHDT and CDR2 YYEEEE. V was pared by 1 base and J by 3 bases, with 8 bases between. DNA of the CDR3: TGTGCCAGCAGCTTGCGGGGTACCAATCAGCCCCAGCATTTT. It translates to CASSLRGTNQPQHF.

The chain couples TRBV23-1 to TRBJ2-5, with a weak D call TRBD2 (5 bases). TRBV23-1 is flagged as an ORF with uncertain function. Trimming took 11 bases from V and 1 from J, leaving 14 bases between them. The CDR3 loop spans 13 amino acids. The CDR3 DNA reads TGCGCCCGAGAAGGACTTTTCCAAGAGACCCAGTACTTC. This sequence encodes CAREGLFQETQYF.

V gene TRBV11-3 combines with J gene TRBJ2-2, with 11 bases fitting TRBD1. The germline V gene has CDR1 SGHNT and CDR2 YENEEA. V lost 5 bases, J lost 1 base, and 6 bases stayed unmatched. The CDR3 is 17 residues long. The CDR3, as DNA: TGTGCCAGCAGCGAAAGGGGGACAGGGGGGAACACCGGGGAGCTGTTTTTT. It translates to CASSERGTGGNTGELFF.

The chain joins TRBV23-1 to TRBJ1-6, with unresolved D. TRBV23-1 is identified as an open reading frame with a role that is uncertain. The CDR3 is made up of 16 amino acids. Trimming removed 3 bases from V and 9 bases from J, with 18 bases in between. The CDR3 DNA is TGCGCCAGCAGTCATTTTGATAGTGAACTCGGTTCACCCCTCCACTTT. Its protein is CASSHFDSELGSPLHF.

The chain joins TRBV5-1 to TRBJ1-1; 8 bases match TRBD1. The length of the CDR3 is 13 residues. V was pared by 4 bases and J by 6 bases, with 5 bases of the junction left unmatched. Germline V CDR1 and CDR2: SGHRS, YFSETQ. For the CDR3, the DNA is TGCGCCAGCAGCATACAGGGGGTCGCTGAAGCTTTCTTT. It is translated as CASSIQGVAEAFF. Full variable domain (missing parts from reference TRBV5-1 and TRBJ1-1): KAGVTQTPRYLIKTRGQQVTLSCSPISGHRSVSWYQQTPGQGLQFLFEYFSETQRNKGNFPGRFSGRQFSNSRSEMNVSTLELGDSALYLCASSIQGVAEAFFGQGTRLTVV.

This chain links TRBV19 with TRBJ2-7, with D perhaps TRBD2 (6 bases). CDR1 and CDR2 (germline): LNHDA, SQIVND (reference sequence). The CDR3 is 11 residues long. Trimming took 7 bases from V and 4 from J, leaving 8 bases between them. The DNA for the CDR3 is TGTGCCAGTAAGGGGAGGTACGAGCAGTACTTC. Its translation: CASKGRYEQYF. The full variable domain, its missing parts supplied by reference TRBV19 and TRBJ2-7, is DGGITQSPKYLFRKEGQNVTLSCEQNLNHDAMYWYRQDPGQGLRLIYYSQIVNDFQKGDIAEGYSVSREKKESFPLTVTSAQKNPTAFYLCASKGRYEQYFGPGTRLTVT.

The genes are TRBV6-6 and TRBJ2-2, with D maybe TRBD1 (5 bases). The V gene's germline CDR1 is MNHNY and CDR2 SVGAGI (reference sequence). The CDR3 loop spans 15 amino acids. The germline V and J ends were trimmed by 3 bases and 3 bases, with 11 bases remaining between them. CDR3 in amino acids: CASSYSVRDTGELFF. The CDR3 DNA reads as TGTGCCAGCAGTTATTCGGTCAGGGACACCGGGGAGCTGTTTTTT.

The rearrangement uses TRBV2 and TRBJ1-5; maybe TRBD1 (5 bases). CDR1 SNHLY and CDR2 FYNNEI come from the germline V gene. Trimming removed 4 bases at V and 2 bases at J, with 12 bases between. The CDR3 is 15 amino acids. The CDR3 region is CASSAVGGGNQPQHF. In DNA form, the CDR3 reads TGTGCCAGCAGTGCCGTGGGAGGGGGCAATCAGCCCCAGCATTTT.